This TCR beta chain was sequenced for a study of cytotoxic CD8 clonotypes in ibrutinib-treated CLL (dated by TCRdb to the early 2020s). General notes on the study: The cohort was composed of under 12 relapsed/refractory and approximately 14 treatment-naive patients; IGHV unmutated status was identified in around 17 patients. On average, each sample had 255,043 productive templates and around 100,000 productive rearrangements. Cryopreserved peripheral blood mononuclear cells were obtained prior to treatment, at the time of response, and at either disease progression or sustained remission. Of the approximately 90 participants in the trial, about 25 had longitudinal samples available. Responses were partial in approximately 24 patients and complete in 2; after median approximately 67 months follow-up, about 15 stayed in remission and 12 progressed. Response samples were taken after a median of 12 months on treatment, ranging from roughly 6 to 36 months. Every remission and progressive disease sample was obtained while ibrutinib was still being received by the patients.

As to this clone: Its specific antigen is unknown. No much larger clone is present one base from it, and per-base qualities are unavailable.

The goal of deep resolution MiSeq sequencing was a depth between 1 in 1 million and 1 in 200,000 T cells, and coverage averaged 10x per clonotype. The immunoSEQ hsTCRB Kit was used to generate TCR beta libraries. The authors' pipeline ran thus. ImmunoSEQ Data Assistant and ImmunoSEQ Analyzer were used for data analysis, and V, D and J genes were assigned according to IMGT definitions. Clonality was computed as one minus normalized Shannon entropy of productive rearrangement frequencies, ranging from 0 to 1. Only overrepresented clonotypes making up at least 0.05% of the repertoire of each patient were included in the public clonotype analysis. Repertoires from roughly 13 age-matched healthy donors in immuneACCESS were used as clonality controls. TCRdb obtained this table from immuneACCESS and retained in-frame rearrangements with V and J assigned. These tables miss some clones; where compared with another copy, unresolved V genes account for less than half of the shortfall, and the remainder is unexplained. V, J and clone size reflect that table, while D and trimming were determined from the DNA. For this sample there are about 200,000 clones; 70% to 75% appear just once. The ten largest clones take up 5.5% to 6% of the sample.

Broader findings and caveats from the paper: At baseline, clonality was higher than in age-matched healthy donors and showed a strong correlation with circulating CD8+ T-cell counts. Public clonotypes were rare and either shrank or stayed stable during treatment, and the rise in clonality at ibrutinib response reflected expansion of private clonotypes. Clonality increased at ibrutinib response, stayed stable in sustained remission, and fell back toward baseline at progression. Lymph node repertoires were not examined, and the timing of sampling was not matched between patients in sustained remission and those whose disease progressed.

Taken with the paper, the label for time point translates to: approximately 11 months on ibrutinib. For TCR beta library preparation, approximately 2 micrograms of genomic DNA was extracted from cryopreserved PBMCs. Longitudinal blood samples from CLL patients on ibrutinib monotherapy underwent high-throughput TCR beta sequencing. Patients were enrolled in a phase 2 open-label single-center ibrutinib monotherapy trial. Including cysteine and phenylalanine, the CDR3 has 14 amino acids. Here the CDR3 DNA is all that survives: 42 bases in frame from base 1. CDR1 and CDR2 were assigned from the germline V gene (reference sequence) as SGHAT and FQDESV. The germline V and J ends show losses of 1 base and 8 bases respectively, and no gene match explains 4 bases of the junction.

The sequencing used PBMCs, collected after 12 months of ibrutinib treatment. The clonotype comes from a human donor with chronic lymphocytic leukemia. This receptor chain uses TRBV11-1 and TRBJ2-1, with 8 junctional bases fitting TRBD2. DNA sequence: TGTGCCAGCAGCTTAGATCCAGCGGGGGATGAGCAGTTCTTC. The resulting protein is CASSLDPAGDEQFF.